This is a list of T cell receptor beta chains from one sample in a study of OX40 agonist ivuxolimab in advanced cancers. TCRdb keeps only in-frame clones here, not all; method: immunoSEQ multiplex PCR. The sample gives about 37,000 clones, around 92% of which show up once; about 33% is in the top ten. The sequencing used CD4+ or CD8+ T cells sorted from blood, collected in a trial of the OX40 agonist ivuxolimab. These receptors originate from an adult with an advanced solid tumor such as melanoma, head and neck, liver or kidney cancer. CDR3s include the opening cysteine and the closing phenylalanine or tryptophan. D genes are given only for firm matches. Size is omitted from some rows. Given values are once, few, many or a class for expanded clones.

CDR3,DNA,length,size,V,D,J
CASSTLPRGEQYF,TGTGCCAGCAGTACCCTCCCGAGGGGCGAGCAGTACTTC,13,NA,TRBV27,NA,TRBJ2-7
CARPGTSWADTQYF,TGTGCCAGACCCGGGACTTCCTGGGCAGATACGCAGTATTTT,14,NA,TRBV5-8,NA,TRBJ2-3
CASSIPGVNIQYF,TGTGCCAGTAGTATCCCCGGGGTAAACATTCAGTACTTC,13,NA,TRBV19,NA,TRBJ2-4
CASSEFEQYF,TGCGCCAGCAGTGAGTTCGAGCAGTACTTC,10,NA,TRBV10-2,NA,TRBJ2-7
CASSLGAGGGETQYF,TGTGCCAGCAGCTTAGGGGCAGGGGGAGGAGAGACCCAGTACTTC,15,NA,TRBV11-3,NA,TRBJ2-5
CASRGDPYEQYF,TGTGCCAGCAGGGGGGATCCCTACGAGCAGTACTTC,12,NA,TRBV6-1,NA,TRBJ2-7
CASRSGAELAKNIQYF,TGCGCCAGCAGATCTGGGGCGGAACTAGCCAAAAACATTCAGTACTTC,16,NA,TRBV5-1,NA,TRBJ2-4
CASSLDWPDYEQYF,TGTGCCAGCAGCTTGGACTGGCCAGACTACGAGCAGTACTTC,14,NA,TRBV5-6,NA,TRBJ2-7
CASMGTSGRNIQYF,TGTGCCAGCATGGGGACTAGCGGGAGGAACATTCAGTACTTC,14,NA,TRBV2,TRBD2,TRBJ2-4
CASRGGESYEQYF,TGTGCCAGCAGAGGGGGCGAAAGTTACGAGCAGTACTTC,13,NA,TRBV6-5,TRBD1,TRBJ2-7
CASSWDRPYEQYF,TGTGCCAGCAGCTGGGACAGGCCTTACGAGCAGTACTTC,13,once,TRBV5-5,TRBD1,TRBJ2-7
CASSPPSVARHGETQYF,TGTGCCAGCTCACCACCGTCGGTAGCGAGGCATGGGGAGACCCAGTACTTC,17,once,TRBV18,NA,TRBJ2-5
CASSPRRSSRYNEQFF,TGTGCCAGCAGCCCCCGAAGGAGCTCACGATACAATGAGCAGTTCTTC,16,NA,TRBV11-2,NA,TRBJ2-1
CASSLTSGRSIRQETQYF,TGTGCCAGCAGTTTAACTAGCGGGAGGTCCATTAGGCAAGAGACCCAGTACTTC,18,NA,TRBV28,TRBD2,TRBJ2-5
CASSSSVGEESYEQYF,TGTGCCAGCAGTTCCTCCGTGGGGGAAGAAAGCTACGAGCAGTACTTC,16,NA,TRBV6-5,NA,TRBJ2-7
CASWRLAGGPEKETQYF,TGTGCCAGCTGGAGACTAGCGGGAGGGCCCGAAAAAGAGACCCAGTACTTC,17,NA,TRBV27,TRBD2,TRBJ2-5
CASSRPGTDGDWGQPQHF,TGTGCCAGCAGCCGACCTGGGACAGACGGCGATTGGGGACAGCCCCAGCATTTT,18,NA,TRBV7-2,TRBD1,TRBJ1-5
CASSLDRGQETQYF,TGTGCCAGCAGCCTGGACAGGGGGCAAGAGACCCAGTACTTC,14,once,TRBV7-9,TRBD1,TRBJ2-5
CASSAYLFGQYEQYF,TGTGCCAGTAGTGCTTACCTTTTTGGCCAATACGAGCAGTACTTC,15,NA,TRBV19,NA,TRBJ2-7
CASSTGRGGTEQHF,TGTGCCAGCAGTACCGGCAGGGGGGGAACCGAGCAGCACTTC,14,NA,TRBV6-5,NA,TRBJ2-7
CASSSTGTGHYEQYF,TGTGCCAGCAGCTCAACCGGGACAGGGCACTACGAGCAGTACTTC,15,NA,TRBV13,TRBD1,TRBJ2-7
CTSSQDPVGQSDTQYF,TGCACCAGCAGCCAAGACCCCGTGGGGCAGTCAGATACGCAGTATTTT,16,NA,TRBV1,NA,TRBJ2-3
CASSFEQGDETDTQYF,TGTGCCAGCAGCTTTGAACAGGGGGACGAAACAGATACGCAGTATTTT,16,NA,TRBV5-6,TRBD1,TRBJ2-3
CASSHGANYGYTF,TGCGCCAGCAGCCACGGGGCCAACTATGGCTACACCTTC,13,NA,TRBV4-1,NA,TRBJ1-2
CASVLTDTQYF,TGTGCCAGCGTTCTCACAGATACGCAGTATTTT,11,NA,TRBV6-5,NA,TRBJ2-3
CASSGEQAFPYEQYF,TGTGCCAGCAGCGGGGAACAAGCGTTTCCCTACGAGCAGTACTTC,15,NA,TRBV9,NA,TRBJ2-7
CATSREAVRRASSYNEQFF,TGTGCCACCAGCAGAGAAGCAGTTAGGCGGGCAAGCTCCTACAATGAGCAGTTCTTC,19,NA,TRBV15,NA,TRBJ2-1
CASSHYHEQYF,TGTGCCAGTAGTCACTACCACGAGCAGTACTTC,11,NA,TRBV19,NA,TRBJ2-7
CASSSTQEYSNQPQHF,TGTGCCAGCTCATCGACCCAGGAGTACAGCAATCAGCCCCAGCATTTT,16,NA,TRBV18,NA,TRBJ1-5
CASSLWGDGQPQHF,TGTGCCAGCAGCCTCTGGGGTGACGGACAGCCCCAGCATTTT,14,NA,TRBV7-2,NA,TRBJ1-5
CASSLYRYREISYEQYF,TGTGCCAGCAGCCTATACAGGTACAGGGAGATCTCCTACGAGCAGTACTTC,17,NA,TRBV5-6,NA,TRBJ2-7
CSVGLGGLGYTF,TGCAGCGTAGGGTTAGGGGGGCTTGGCTACACCTTC,12,NA,TRBV29-1,NA,TRBJ1-2
CASSEVGTPNSNQPQHF,TGTGCCAGCAGTGAAGTCGGGACACCAAATAGCAATCAGCCCCAGCATTTT,17,NA,TRBV25-1,NA,TRBJ1-5
CASSPGWTEAFF,TGTGCCAGCAGCCCGGGGTGGACTGAAGCTTTCTTT,12,NA,TRBV14,NA,TRBJ1-1
CASSVFTSPSYEQYF,TGTGCCAGCAGTGTCTTCACGAGCCCCTCCTACGAGCAGTACTTC,15,NA,TRBV6-1,NA,TRBJ2-7
CASSSPDEQFF,TGTGCCAGCAGCTCCCCGGATGAGCAGTTCTTC,11,medium-sized,TRBV7-2,NA,TRBJ2-1
CASSFGVRKLFF,TGTGCCAGCAGCTTTGGGGTTAGAAAACTGTTTTTT,12,NA,TRBV21-1,NA,TRBJ1-4
CASSQGDRAQETQYF,TGCGCCAGCAGCCAAGGGGACAGGGCGCAAGAGACCCAGTACTTC,15,NA,TRBV7-2,TRBD1,TRBJ2-5
CASSPTPSGQAQFF,TGTGCCAGCAGCCCTACCCCCTCCGGACAGGCCCAGTTCTTC,14,once,TRBV7-8,TRBD1,TRBJ2-1
CASSQGTSGSYNEQFF,TGTGCCAGCAGTCAGGGGACTAGCGGAAGCTACAATGAGCAGTTCTTC,16,NA,TRBV27,TRBD2,TRBJ2-1
CASSPGWAVGNEQFF,TGTGCCAGCAGCCCAGGATGGGCAGTTGGTAATGAGCAGTTCTTC,15,NA,TRBV7-9,NA,TRBJ2-1
CASSLEDRGRYEQYF,TGTGCCAGCAGCCTAGAGGACAGGGGGCGTTACGAGCAGTACTTC,15,NA,TRBV6-1,TRBD1,TRBJ2-7
CASSSALSKSSGNTIYF,TGTGCCAGCAGCTCGGCCCTTTCGAAGAGCTCTGGAAACACCATATATTTT,17,NA,TRBV5-8,NA,TRBJ1-3
CASSATYEQYF,TGTGCCAGCAGCGCCACCTACGAGCAGTACTTC,11,once,TRBV5-4,NA,TRBJ2-7
CASSIIGFGLAHEQYF,TGTGCCAGTAGTATAATAGGATTCGGACTAGCCCACGAGCAGTACTTC,16,NA,TRBV19,TRBD2,TRBJ2-7
CASTLWDSSIQRNQPQHF,TGTGCCAGTACCCTATGGGACAGTTCCATTCAAAGGAATCAGCCCCAGCATTTT,18,NA,TRBV19,TRBD1,TRBJ1-5